The sequence of this T cell receptor beta chain was determined in a study of shared clonotypes between healthy human individuals. The CDR3 is 15 amino acids. Germline V lookup: CDR1 SGHRS, CDR2 YFSETQ. This clone was recorded a few times. Its cognate antigen is unknown. General study results and limits: Having only a few donors restricted how much genetic and exposure-history diversity was captured.

Data came from immunoSEQ multiplex PCR; TCRdb stores just in-frame clones and leaves some out. This sample carries about 520,000 clones, 81% of them seen once, and the ten largest clones take roughly 12%. Donors included only healthy HIV-negative adults lacking recent acute infections or vaccinations. When samples were unsorted, 85 million to 95 million PBMCs were used for genomic DNA. The rearrangement uses TRBV5-1 and TRBJ2-5; TRBD1 agrees at 10 bases. The J call is doubtful: the DNA matches TRBJ2-7 better. Sequences were obtained from PBMCs. This sequence was found in a woman between 40 and 55 years old in good health. Some clones in this sample may be carry-over from other donors' samples. This chain's CDR3 is CASRTGTGDSYEQYF. The CDR3 bases are TGCGCCAGCAGGACCGGGACAGGGGACTCCTACGAGCAGTACTTC.